The 27 T cell receptor beta chains below were found in one sample sequenced in a study of blood T cell repertoires in COVID-19. Repertoires were generated with immunoSEQ multiplex PCR, while TCRdb's copy carries only in-frame clones and drops some. The sample gives about 91,000 clones, around 80% of which show up once; approximately 25% is in the top ten. Sequencing used peripheral blood. All receptors come from a man aged 70 or older with acute or convalescent COVID-19.

The V and J genes are TRBV28 and TRBJ1-6; 9 positions agree with TRBD1. The J segment lost 7 bases and the V segment lost 6 bases, leaving 4 bases of the junction unmatched. This CDR3 spans 14 amino acids. CDR1 is MDHEN, CDR2 SYDVKM, per germline. The CDR3 sequence is CASSRQGVNSPLHF. CDR3 coding DNA: TGTGCCAGCAGCCGACAGGGGGTAAATTCACCCCTCCACTTT.

This chain joins TRBV21-1 and TRBJ2-7; the table's TRBD2 call for D was not verified on the DNA. TRBV21-1 is marked as a pseudogene. This CDR3 contains 22 residues. This CDR3 is CASSKSPLPVVAGVLKTYEQYF. DNA of the CDR3: TGTGCCAGCAGCAAATCGCCCCTCCCTGTAGTAGCGGGAGTGTTAAAGACCTACGAGCAGTACTTC.

This clone has only a few counts. The chain combines TRBV6-5 with TRBJ2-7; TRBD1 matches 9 bases. Germline CDR1 reads MNHEY; CDR2 reads SVGAGI. Trimming at V came to 7 bases and at J to 0 bases, leaving 4 bases not matched to a gene. CDR3 length: 14 amino acids. CDR3 bases: TGTGCCAGCACTAGGGACAGGGCCTCCTACGAGCAGTACTTC. It translates to CASTRDRASYEQYF.

The rearrangement links TRBV7-2 to TRBJ2-7, with D possibly TRBD1 on 6 matching bases. Germline V lookup: CDR1 SGHTA, CDR2 FQGNSA. The CDR3 has 14 residues. The V gene lost 4 bases and the J gene lost 3 bases, with 13 bases spanning the gap. The CDR3 DNA follows: TGTGCCAGCAGCTCTCAGATAGGGGGCTACGAGCAGTACTTC. It is translated as CASSSQIGGYEQYF.

This sequence joins TRBV25-1 and TRBJ1-2, with 7 nucleotides matching TRBD1. Germline lookup yields CDR1 MGHDK and CDR2 SYGVNS. The V and J ends lost 6 bases and 2 bases, in that order; junction bases with no gene match: 3. The CDR3 totals 13 residues. The CDR3 loop reads CASRATGNYGYTF. The CDR3 DNA sequence: TGTGCCAGCAGGGCGACAGGGAACTATGGCTACACCTTC.

The chain joins TRBV4-1 to TRBJ2-7, with 7 bases that match TRBD1. The CDR3 is made up of 16 amino acids. The germline V gene encodes CDR1 MGHRA and CDR2 YSYEKL. V dropped 0 bases and J dropped 6; count of bases not matched to a gene: 11. CDR3 residues: CASSQERPEYRGEQYF. The CDR3 bases are TGCGCCAGCAGCCAAGAAAGGCCAGAATACAGGGGCGAGCAGTACTTC.

There are a few counts of this clone. V and J are TRBV6-2 or TRBV6-3 and TRBJ2-2; the D is unclear. Between the trimmed V and J ends, which lost 4 bases and 4 bases, there was a span of 7 bases. The CDR3 extends over 13 amino acids. Looked up from germline, CDR1 is MNHEY and CDR2 is SVGEGT. For the CDR3, the DNA is TGTGCCAGCAGTTTCCAGGCCACCGGGGAGCTGTTTTTT. Its protein product is CASSFQATGELFF.

The table lists this clone with a few counts. The chain is built from TRBV19 and TRBJ2-7; 11 bases map to TRBD1. The germline CDR1 and CDR2 sequences are LNHDA and SQIVND (reference sequence). V trimming: 5 bases; J trimming: 5 bases; junction bases outside the gene matches: 8. The CDR3 has 15 amino acids. The CDR3, as DNA: TGTGCCAGTAGTGTCCTGGGACAGGGGGACCACGAGCAGTACTTC. This sequence encodes CASSVLGQGDHEQYF.

The chain combines TRBV11-2 with TRBJ2-5, with a possible D match to TRBD1 (5 bases). Germline V lookup: CDR1 SGHAT, CDR2 FQNNGV. The CDR3 runs 16 residues. Deletions cut 3 bases from V and 1 base from J, with 15 bases between. The CDR3 loop is CASSLRVRAAQETQYF. CDR3 in DNA: TGTGCCAGCAGCTTGAGAGTCAGGGCGGCCCAAGAGACCCAGTACTTC.

V usage is TRBV11-3 and J usage is TRBJ2-1; 10 bases are shared with TRBD2. The CDR3 is made up of 17 amino acids. Trimming cost V 5 bases and J 4 bases; bases outside gene matches: 11. Germline-derived CDR1 and CDR2 are SGHNT and YENEEA. The CDR3 loop is CASSQLAGSGQYNEQFF. In nucleotides, the CDR3 is TGTGCCAGCAGCCAACTAGCGGGATCGGGACAATACAATGAGCAGTTCTTC.

CDR3 protein: CASSQGQTKETQYF. The CDR3, as DNA: TGTGCCAGCAGCCAGGGGCAGACCAAAGAGACCCAGTACTTC. The J gene is TRBJ2-5, the V gene TRBV4-2, with a weak D call TRBD1 (5 bases). Trimming removed 3 bases from V and 3 bases from J, with 11 bases in between. CDR1 and CDR2 from the germline V gene are LGHNA and YNFKEQ. The CDR3 has 14 residues.

The chain links TRBV6-5 to TRBJ1-3, with D maybe TRBD1 (6 bases). The CDR3 has 14 residues. V was pared by 2 bases and J by 6 bases, with 11 bases between. Per germline, CDR1 MNHEY and CDR2 SVGAGI. The CDR3 is CASSYGPGENTIYF. CDR3 DNA sequence: TGTGCCAGCAGTTACGGACCAGGGGAAAACACCATATATTTT.

The rearrangement uses TRBV15 and TRBJ2-4; TRBD2 aligns across 8 bases. CDR1 is LNHNV, CDR2 YYDKDF, per germline (reference sequence). Trimming removed 6 bases from V and 1 base from J; junction bases left unmatched: 5. This CDR3 region has 15 residues. CDR3 nucleotides: TGTGCCACCAGGACCCCGGGAGGGGCCAAAAACATTCAGTACTTC. Translating it yields CATRTPGGAKNIQYF.

CDR3: CASSAPGQGEKLFF. CDR3 nucleotides: TGTGCCAGCAGCGCCCCGGGACAGGGAGAAAAACTGTTTTTT. The chain links TRBV5-6 to TRBJ1-4, with 9 nucleotides matching TRBD1. Losses at the gene ends were 4 bases for V and 8 bases for J; bases not matched to a gene: 6. The CDR3 has 14 residues. The germline V gene encodes CDR1 SGHDT and CDR2 YYEEEE.

CDR3 nucleotides: TGTGCCACCAGCAGTACGACCTTGGACTTCTCCTACGAGCAGTACTTC. Translation gives CATSSTTLDFSYEQYF. The rearrangement joins TRBV15 to TRBJ2-7, with TRBD2 as a possible D gene (5 bases). V dropped 3 bases and J dropped 0 bases, with 15 bases sitting between them. The CDR3 is 16 residues long. Germline assignment: CDR1 LNHNV and CDR2 YYDKDF (reference sequence). The full variable domain, rest sourced from reference TRBV15 and TRBJ2-7, is DAMVIQNPRYQVTQFGKPVTLSCSQTLNHNVMYWYQQKSSQAPKLLFHYYDKDFNNEADTPDNFQSRRPNTSFCFLDIRSPGLGDTAMYLCATSSTTLDFSYEQYFGPGTRLTVT.

The chain carries TRBV11-2 and TRBJ2-1; D unclear. The V gene's germline CDR1 is SGHAT and CDR2 FQNNGV. Trimming left V 5 bases short and J 3 bases short, with 20 bases between. The CDR3 loop spans 17 amino acids. The CDR3 DNA follows: TGTGCCAGCAGCCCAATTAGCCTCTCGCTAGGCTACAATGAGCAGTTCTTC. Translated: CASSPISLSLGYNEQFF.

This clone was detected only once. The J gene is TRBJ1-1, the V gene TRBV9, with 7 bases fitting TRBD1. The V and J ends lost 0 bases and 5 bases, in that order; junction bases with no gene match: 7. Germline V CDR1 and CDR2: SGDLS, YYNGEE. The CDR3 length is 15 residues. CDR3 protein: CASSVGLAGGTEAFF. The CDR3 coding sequence is TGTGCCAGCAGCGTAGGCCTAGCAGGGGGGACTGAAGCTTTCTTT.

V and J are TRBV4-3 and TRBJ2-2; a weak D match, TRBD1 (6 bases). CDR3 length: 18 amino acids. CDR1 is LGHNA, CDR2 YSLEER, per germline. V was clipped by 0 bases and J by 2 bases, with 16 bases between them. The CDR3 region is CASSQELLQGLNTGELFF. In DNA, the CDR3 is TGCGCCAGCAGCCAAGAGCTATTGCAGGGGCTCAACACCGGGGAGCTGTTTTTT.

The chain combines TRBV19 with TRBJ2-1, with a tentative D call TRBD1 (6 bases). CDR3 size: 15 residues. The V gene lost 4 bases and the J gene lost 2 bases, with 12 bases spanning the gap. Germline assignment: CDR1 LNHDA and CDR2 SQIVND (reference sequence). CDR3 region: CASSTYRETYNEQFF. CDR3 bases: TGTGCCAGTAGTACCTACAGGGAGACCTACAATGAGCAGTTCTTC.

The genes are TRBV19 and TRBJ1-4, with D unclear. Germline CDR1 and CDR2: LNHDA and SQIVND (reference sequence). Between the trimmed V and J ends, which lost 5 bases and 0 bases, there was a span of 7 bases. The CDR3 sequence is 14 residues long. DNA of the CDR3: TGTGCCAGTAGTTCGCGGGCAACTAATGAAAAACTGTTTTTT. It codes for CASSSRATNEKLFF.

This clone turned up a few times. The V gene is TRBV30, the J gene TRBJ1-5, with a tentative D call TRBD1 (5 bases). Trimming left V 5 bases short and J 4 bases short, with 12 bases between. The V gene's germline CDR1 is GTSNPN and CDR2 SVGIG (reference sequence). The CDR3 is 13 amino acids. In DNA form, the CDR3 reads TGTGCCTGGGCAGTGGGGGGGAATCAGCCCCAGCATTTT. Translation: CAWAVGGNQPQHF.

This sequence joins TRBV20-1 and TRBJ1-2; D is uncertain. The CDR3 is 12 residues long. Germline-derived CDR1 and CDR2 are DFQATT and SNEGSKA (reference sequence). V lost 3 bases and J lost 5, with 10 bases in between. The CDR3 bases are TGCAGTGCTAGTGAACAGCATTATGGCTACACCTTC. This sequence encodes CSASEQHYGYTF.

The rearrangement joins TRBV4-2 to TRBJ2-2; 12 nucleotides line up with TRBD2. Germline V gives CDR1 LGHNA, CDR2 YNFKEQ. CDR3 length: 17 amino acids. V lost 5 bases to trimming and J lost 1 base; unmatched junction nucleotides: 5. CDR3 region: CASSSGLAGMNTGELFF. CDR3 sequence (DNA): TGTGCCAGCAGCTCCGGACTAGCGGGAATGAACACCGGGGAGCTGTTTTTT.

The chain is built from TRBV15 and TRBJ2-5, with TRBD1 matching over 9 bases. This CDR3 has 17 residues. Per the germline V gene, CDR1 is LNHNV and CDR2 is YYDKDF (reference sequence). V shed 0 bases, J shed 3 bases, and the junction held 8 bases outside the gene matches. Here the CDR3 reads CATSRDTLTGGKETQYF. The DNA for the CDR3 is TGTGCCACCAGCAGAGATACCCTCACAGGGGGCAAAGAGACCCAGTACTTC.

V gene TRBV30 combines with J gene TRBJ1-1, with D possibly matching TRBD1 (6 bases). The CDR3 is 17 residues long. V lost 2 bases, J lost 0 bases, and 19 bases lay in between. Germline values: CDR1 GTSNPN, CDR2 SVGIG (reference sequence). DNA of the CDR3: TGTGCCTGGAGTTTACAGGGACCCAGGGCCATGAACACTGAAGCTTTCTTT. Its protein is CAWSLQGPRAMNTEAFF.

The gene calls are TRBV28 and TRBJ2-1; possibly TRBD2 for D (6 bases). Trimming took 5 bases from V and 9 from J, leaving 20 bases between them. The CDR3 runs to 15 residues. Germline V gene data show CDR1 as MDHEN and CDR2 as SYDVKM. Here the CDR3 reads CASSRPGSQAGEQFF. The CDR3 nucleotides read TGTGCCAGCAGTCGACCCGGGTCCCAAGCGGGTGAGCAGTTCTTC.

The genes are TRBV19 and TRBJ1-1, with D possibly being TRBD1 (6 bases). V lost 11 bases, J lost 3 bases, and 13 bases lay in between. The CDR3 contains 12 residues. The germline gives CDR1 LNHDA, CDR2 SQIVND (reference sequence). In DNA, the CDR3 is TGTGCCTGTAAGGACAGCCACACTGAAGCTTTCTTT. This gives the protein CACKDSHTEAFF.